These 9 T cell receptor beta chains share one sample of origin, sequenced in a study of Ad26.COV2.S vaccination and SARS-CoV-2 variants. Treatment of the sample: 15 to 20 received Ad26.COV2.S at low or high dose, single or two shots; 5 received placebo; per-sample allocation not given. Samples came from day 63 after the first vaccine or placebo injection. Repertoires were generated with immunoSEQ multiplex PCR, while TCRdb's copy carries only in-frame clones and drops some. Of over 450,000 clones in the sample, about 89% were seen once. The starting material was peripheral blood, obtained in a trial of Ad26.COV2.S vaccine versus placebo. The receptors were gathered from a person aged 18 to 59 who received the Ad26.COV2.S COVID-19 vaccine or a placebo.

This chain links TRBV18 with TRBJ2-5; D possibly corresponds to TRBD1 (5 bases). The V gene lost 4 bases and the J gene lost 2 bases, with 14 bases spanning the gap. The CDR3 consists of 15 residues. Germline CDR1 is KGHSH and CDR2 is LQKENI. CDR3 residues: CASSHRKGVQETQYF. For the CDR3, the DNA is TGTGCCAGCTCACACCGAAAAGGGGTTCAAGAGACCCAGTACTTC.

This chain connects TRBV19 to TRBJ2-1, with 10 bases fitting TRBD2. The CDR3 is made up of 15 amino acids. The germline V gene has CDR1 LNHDA and CDR2 SQIVND (reference sequence). V was pared by 3 bases and J by 5 bases, with 4 bases of the junction left unmatched. CDR3 sequence (DNA): TGTGCCAGTAGTATGCAGCGGGGGGGCCACAATGAGCAGTTCTTC. Amino acids: CASSMQRGGHNEQFF.

The sample holds one count of this clone. The chain is built from TRBV2 and TRBJ1-1; 10 nucleotides line up with TRBD1. Germline lookup yields CDR1 SNHLY and CDR2 FYNNEI. CDR3 length: 13 residues. V was clipped by 6 bases and J by 13 bases; unmatched bases: 11. Here the CDR3 reads CASSDRGPNIGFF. The CDR3, as DNA: TGTGCCAGCAGCGACAGGGGGCCGAATATCGGTTTCTTT.

This clone appeared a few times. The gene calls are TRBV5-1 and TRBJ1-2; a weak D match, TRBD1 (5 bases). CDR3 length equals 12 residues. Germline V gene sequence: CDR1 SGHRS, CDR2 YFSETQ. Trimming took off 0 bases at V and 10 bases at J, with 10 bases between the two ends. The CDR3 spells CASSLASGTYTF. CDR3 bases: TGCGCCAGCAGCTTGGCATCAGGGACCTACACCTTC.

V usage is TRBV3-1 (or the pseudogene TRBV3-2) and J usage is TRBJ1-1, with 9 bases lining up with TRBD1. Germline trimming cut 2 bases from V and 8 bases from J; bases unmatched to any gene: 12. The CDR3 has 16 residues. Germline CDR1 is LGHDT and CDR2 is YNNKEL (reference sequence). The CDR3 protein is CASSQTGGRTSLEAFF. DNA for the CDR3: TGTGCCAGCAGCCAAACAGGGGGCAGGACCTCGTTGGAAGCTTTCTTT.

This clone has just one count. The chain is built from TRBV27 and TRBJ1-1; tentatively, D is TRBD1 (5 bases). With 5 bases removed from V and 4 bases from J, the gap between germline ends came to 14 bases. The CDR3 totals 14 residues. Per germline, CDR1 MNHEY and CDR2 SMNVEV (reference sequence). The CDR3 DNA reads TGTGCCAGCAGTGCAAGGGGAGGAAGCACTGAAGCTTTCTTT. It yields the protein CASSARGGSTEAFF.

The rearrangement joins TRBV10-3 to TRBJ2-7; TRBD1 matches 7 bases. CDR3 length: 13 amino acids. V shed 11 bases, J shed 4 bases, and the junction held 11 bases outside the gene matches. Germline V lookup: CDR1 ENHRY, CDR2 SYGVKD. CDR3 amino acids: CASRSGTDYEQYF. CDR3 nucleotide sequence: TGTGCCTCGCGATCTGGGACAGATTACGAGCAGTACTTC.

The chain links TRBV18 to TRBJ1-5, with 8 bases matching TRBD1. The CDR3 runs 17 residues. With V trimmed by 3 bases and J by 5 bases, 12 bases remained unmatched. Germline V CDR1 and CDR2: KGHSH, LQKENI. DNA of the CDR3: TGTGCCAGCTCACCCACAGGGGGTTGGACCTTGGATCAGCCCCAGCATTTT. Its protein product is CASSPTGGWTLDQPQHF.

This chain links TRBV28 with TRBJ2-7; D not certain. Germline lookup yields CDR1 MDHEN and CDR2 SYDVKM. The germline V and J ends were trimmed by 2 bases and 2 bases, with 10 bases remaining between them. The length of the CDR3 is 14 residues. Written as DNA, the CDR3 is TGTGCCAGCAGTTTAGTGAGGACGGCCTACGAGCAGTACTTC. Translating it yields CASSLVRTAYEQYF.